The clone carrying this TCR beta chain appeared a few times. Its specificity is unknown. Antiretroviral therapy had run roughly three months, about 14 weeks, before follow-up blood collection. Whole blood was used without fractionation, so all unsorted peripheral T cells were included. A roughly 2.4 ml peripheral blood sample was taken for RNA. Looked up from germline, CDR1 is SQVTM and CDR2 is ANQGSEA. The CDR3 contains 12 residues. V was trimmed by 6 bases and J by 0 bases, leaving 8 bases between them. Reverse transcription used around 500 ng RNA and constant-region primers for alpha and beta. Alpha and beta chain libraries were made separately by chain-specific third strand synthesis with multiplexing indices. TCRdb reprocessed the 5' RACE reads with MiXCR, giving one entry per CDR3 protein. The profile shows a few thousand distinct CDR3 sequences, 25% to 30% of them singletons. This record comes from a study of HIV-infected patients and healthy controls. Study-level results: HIV-infected patients shared fewer CDR3 sequences between individuals than healthy controls.

The clonotype comes from an adult with HIV infection. The sample in question was blood, obtained during antiretroviral therapy. The chain links TRBV29-1 to TRBJ1-1; D ambiguous. CDR3 coding DNA: TGCAGCGTCGCAGTCTTGAACACTGAAGCTTTCTTT. Translating it yields CSVAVLNTEAFF.